The source of this T cell receptor (beta chain) is a study of cytomegalovirus exposure and HLA in healthy donors. Study-level information: Among several hundred genotyped donors, around 82% fell in the Caucasian-associated ancestry cluster.

Turning to this clone: No antigen is known for it.

In the PCR, 60 Vbeta and 13 Jbeta primers were used. Generated by immunoSEQ multiplex PCR, the TCRdb table keeps only in-frame clones and is missing some. Of 100,000 to 150,000 clones detected, roughly three quarters appear once; the ten largest clones hold 11%. General study results and limits: Judged likely to be a sequencing artifact was a cluster of highly shared sequence variants. From TCR beta sequences, most subjects' HLA-A and HLA-B alleles were reportedly predicted accurately.

V was shortened by 1 base and J by 4 bases, with 17 bases between the two germline ends. The germline V gene has CDR1 MGHRA and CDR2 YSYEKL. The CDR3 is made up of 16 amino acids. The source is a young man in good health and CMV-seropositive. This rearrangement joins TRBV4-1 to TRBJ2-7, with D perhaps TRBD1 (5 bases). The material sequenced was PBMCs. CDR3 in DNA: TGCGCCAGCAGCCAAGCTCAGGGTCACCTCGGGTACGAGCAGTACTTC. This translates into CASSQAQGHLGYEQYF.